A single sample is the source of the 23 T cell receptor beta chains below, sequenced in a study of cytomegalovirus exposure and HLA in healthy donors. The PCR was carried out with 60 Vbeta primers and 13 Jbeta primers. Data came from immunoSEQ multiplex PCR; TCRdb stores just in-frame clones and leaves some out. The table records fewer than 180,000 clones, around 79% of them present only once. Sequenced material: PBMCs. The source is a human donor in good health.

The chain couples TRBV15 to TRBJ2-5, with 8 positions matching TRBD1. This CDR3 region has 17 residues. V shed 1 base and J 4 bases; nucleotides not matched to a gene: 11. Germline loops: CDR1 LNHNV, CDR2 YYDKDF (reference sequence). CDR3 DNA sequence: TGTGCCACCAGCAGAGGCGAATTAGACAGGGGAGGAGAGACCCAGTACTTC. Translated: CATSRGELDRGGETQYF. Based on the CDR3 plus reference TRBV15 and TRBJ2-5, the full variable domain is DAMVIQNPRYQVTQFGKPVTLSCSQTLNHNVMYWYQQKSSQAPKLLFHYYDKDFNNEADTPDNFQSRRPNTSFCFLDIRSPGLGDTAMYLCATSRGELDRGGETQYFGPGTRLLVL.

The chain joins TRBV12-5 to TRBJ2-5; 11 nucleotides line up with TRBD1. The assigned J gene may be wrong: the sequence end matches TRBJ2-7 better. Germline V gene sequence: CDR1 LGHNT, CDR2 FRNRAP. The length of the CDR3 is 15 residues. CDR3 bases: TGTGCTAGTGGTCCCGGGACAGGGGGGAGCTACGAGCAGTACTTC. Translation: CASGPGTGGSYEQYF.

The gene calls are TRBV6-6 and TRBJ1-2, with a weak D call TRBD1 (5 bases). This CDR3 spans 16 amino acids. The V gene lost 2 bases and the J gene lost 4 bases, with 17 bases spanning the gap. The V gene's germline CDR1 is MNHNY and CDR2 SVGAGI (reference sequence). The CDR3 coding sequence is TGTGCCAGCAGTTACCTTGACAGACCAAACTCCTATGGCTACACCTTC. It is translated as CASSYLDRPNSYGYTF.

The V and J genes are TRBV19 and TRBJ2-1; perhaps TRBD1 as D (6 bases). Trimming left V 5 bases short and J 9 bases short, with 11 bases between. This CDR3 is 12 amino acids long. Germline V gene data show CDR1 as LNHDA and CDR2 as SQIVND (reference sequence). The CDR3 protein is CASSSGVGEQFF. The CDR3 coding sequence is TGTGCCAGTAGTTCAGGGGTGGGTGAGCAGTTCTTC.

V gene TRBV15 combines with J gene TRBJ2-5; D gene unclear. There are 15 residues in the CDR3. Per the germline V gene, CDR1 is LNHNV and CDR2 is YYDKDF (reference sequence). V lost 0 bases to trimming and J lost 2 bases, with 10 bases between them. The CDR3, as DNA: TGTGCCACCAGCAGAGATAAATCTATTCAAGAGACCCAGTACTTC. It is translated as CATSRDKSIQETQYF.

This chain links TRBV7-8 with TRBJ2-7; 7 bases map to TRBD1. The CDR3 sequence is 15 residues long. CDR1 and CDR2 (germline): SGHVS, FQNEAQ. V shed 4 bases and J 2 bases; nucleotides not matched to a gene: 8. CDR3 loop: CASSYGRQGTYEQYF. The CDR3 DNA sequence: TGTGCCAGCAGCTATGGTCGACAGGGCACCTACGAGCAGTACTTC.

For this clone: One end of the junction fails to match germline, which may point to a read error. The chain joins TRBV6-5 to TRBJ1-2; perhaps TRBD1 as D (6 bases). The CDR3 consists of 13 residues. CDR1 MNHEY and CDR2 SVGAGI come from the germline V gene. The CDR3, as DNA: TGTGCCAGCAGTTCCCTTGACAGGTCAGGCTACCCCTTC. Its protein is CASSSLDRSGYPF.

The V gene is TRBV5-4, the J gene TRBJ1-2; maybe TRBD1 (5 bases). This CDR3 region has 16 residues. Trimming shortened V by 4 bases and J by 0 bases, and 16 bases separated the two germline ends. CDR1 SGHNT and CDR2 YYREEE come from the germline V gene (reference sequence). The CDR3 sequence: CASSPDRVSANYGYTF. The DNA for the CDR3 is TGTGCCAGCAGCCCCGACAGAGTCTCTGCTAACTATGGCTACACCTTC.

This rearrangement joins TRBV2 to TRBJ1-2; no reliable D call. Germline V lookup: CDR1 SNHLY, CDR2 FYNNEI. The CDR3 length is 14 residues. V was clipped by 4 bases and J by 2 bases, with 11 bases between them. The CDR3 nucleotides are TGTGCCAGCAGTGTCGCCAGAGGAAACTATGGCTACACCTTC. Its protein product is CASSVARGNYGYTF. The full variable domain, rest sourced from reference TRBV2 and TRBJ1-2, is EPEVTQTPSHQVTQMGQEVILRCVPISNHLYFYWYRQILGQKVEFLVSFYNNEISEKSEIFDDQFSVERPDGSNFTLKIRSTKLEDSAMYFCASSVARGNYGYTFGSGTRLTVV.

The chain links TRBV5-6 to TRBJ2-1; tentative D call: TRBD2 (6 bases). The germline V gene has CDR1 SGHDT and CDR2 YYEEEE. This CDR3 spans 16 amino acids. Deletions cut 5 bases from V and 2 bases from J, with 17 bases between. CDR3 in amino acids: CASRSMEGFPYNEQFF. CDR3 nucleotide sequence: TGTGCCAGCAGGTCTATGGAGGGGTTCCCCTACAATGAGCAGTTCTTC.

The genes are TRBV7-2 and TRBJ2-7; possible D gene TRBD1, 6 bases. Germline loops: CDR1 SGHTA, CDR2 FQGNSA. The V end lost 3 bases, the J end lost 1 base, and 19 bases lay between the germline ends. This CDR3 is built from 17 residues. The chain's CDR3 is CASSFRTGMGVSYEQYF. CDR3 bases: TGTGCCAGCAGCTTTCGAACAGGGATGGGGGTGTCCTACGAGCAGTACTTC.

The chain combines TRBV6-5 with TRBJ2-1; D unresolved. Trimming took 4 bases from V and 5 from J, leaving 18 bases between them. Germline V CDR1 and CDR2: MNHEY, SVGAGI. CDR3 length: 16 amino acids. The chain's CDR3 is CASSSPASAADNEQFF. The CDR3 DNA follows: TGTGCCAGCAGTTCTCCGGCGTCGGCGGCGGACAATGAGCAGTTCTTC.

V gene TRBV28 combines with J gene TRBJ1-1, with D unclear. V was clipped by 6 bases and J by 5 bases, with 10 bases between them. Germline CDR1 and CDR2: MDHEN and SYDVKM. The CDR3 is made up of 12 amino acids. CDR3 region: CASRRGPTEAFF. The CDR3, as DNA: TGTGCCAGCAGGAGAGGCCCGACTGAAGCTTTCTTT.

V gene TRBV7-9 combines with J gene TRBJ2-5; D ambiguous. The CDR3 length is 14 residues. With 2 bases removed from V and 2 bases from J, the gap between germline ends came to 9 bases. Germline assignment: CDR1 SEHNR and CDR2 FQNEAQ (reference sequence). Written as DNA, the CDR3 is TGTGCCAGCAGCTTATTTCGCGGACAAGAGACCCAGTACTTC. Protein sequence: CASSLFRGQETQYF.

The CDR3 sequence: CASSQRGLAKPAASGEQYF. The CDR3 nucleotides read TGCGCCAGCAGCCAGAGAGGACTAGCCAAGCCTGCCGCGTCTGGCGAGCAGTACTTC. J is TRBJ2-7 and V is TRBV4-1; 8 bases fit TRBD2. The length of the CDR3 is 19 residues. Trimming took 3 bases from V and 6 from J; bases not matched to a gene: 22. Germline CDR1 reads MGHRA; CDR2 reads YSYEKL.

The chain couples TRBV5-1 to TRBJ2-1; 12 nucleotides agree with TRBD2. Trimming took 3 bases from V and 4 from J; bases not matched to a gene: 2. From germline, CDR1 is SGHRS and CDR2 YFSETQ. The CDR3 totals 15 residues. The CDR3 sequence: CASSSGLAGYNEQFF. In DNA, the CDR3 is TGCGCCAGCAGCTCCGGACTAGCGGGATACAATGAGCAGTTCTTC. The full variable domain, with the rest looked up from reference TRBV5-1 and TRBJ2-1, is KAGVTQTPRYLIKTRGQQVTLSCSPISGHRSVSWYQQTPGQGLQFLFEYFSETQRNKGNFPGRFSGRQFSNSRSEMNVSTLELGDSALYLCASSSGLAGYNEQFFGPGTRLTVL.

This chain uses TRBV15 with TRBJ2-2; TRBD1 matches 7 bases. Germline CDR1 and CDR2: LNHNV and YYDKDF (reference sequence). J gave up 3 bases and V 5 bases, and 12 bases lay outside the gene matches. This CDR3 contains 17 residues. The CDR3: CATSQVGRQGYTGELFF. The CDR3 DNA follows: TGTGCCACCAGCCAGGTGGGGAGACAGGGATACACCGGGGAGCTGTTTTTT.

The genes are TRBV7-9 and TRBJ1-2, with unresolved D. The CDR3 sequence is 13 residues long. V lost 5 bases to trimming and J lost 1 base, with 8 bases between them. Germline V CDR1 and CDR2: SEHNR, FQNEAQ (reference sequence). The CDR3 sequence: CASSLTFNYGYTF. The CDR3 region has the DNA TGTGCCAGCAGCCTGACATTTAACTATGGCTACACCTTC.

V gene TRBV9 combines with J gene TRBJ2-1, with 13 bases aligning to TRBD2. V shed 0 bases and J 7 bases; nucleotides not matched to a gene: 1. Germline V CDR1 and CDR2: SGDLS, YYNGEE. There are 15 residues in the CDR3. Here the CDR3 reads CASSVELAGGNEQFF. CDR3 nucleotides: TGTGCCAGCAGCGTAGAACTAGCGGGGGGGAATGAGCAGTTCTTC.

The rearrangement uses TRBV19 and TRBJ1-5, with 10 nucleotides matching TRBD1. J gave up 0 bases and V 5 bases, and 10 bases lay outside the gene matches. Germline CDR1 reads LNHDA; CDR2 reads SQIVND (reference sequence). The CDR3 length is 18 residues. CDR3 amino acids: CASSPGTGASFSNQPQHF. The CDR3 DNA reads TGTGCCAGTAGTCCGGGGACAGGGGCCAGTTTTAGCAATCAGCCCCAGCATTTT.

The chain carries TRBV9 and TRBJ1-1; TRBD1 agrees at 7 bases. The CDR3 covers 16 residues. The germline CDR1 and CDR2 sequences are SGDLS and YYNGEE. V shed 3 bases, J shed 3 bases, and the junction held 11 bases outside the gene matches. The DNA of the CDR3 is TGTGCCAGCAGCGGGGCTTACAGGGGAGCGGACACTGAAGCTTTCTTT. This sequence encodes CASSGAYRGADTEAFF. The variable domain in full, completed from reference TRBV9 and TRBJ1-1, reads DSGVTQTPKHLITATGQRVTLRCSPRSGDLSVYWYQQSLDQGLQFLIQYYNGEERAKGNILERFSAQQFPDLHSELNLSSLELGDSALYFCASSGAYRGADTEAFFGQGTRLTVV.

The rearrangement uses TRBV18 and TRBJ1-1; 11 nucleotides agree with TRBD1. The CDR3 spans 17 residues. The ends lost 1 base at V and 3 bases at J; junction bases unmatched: 7. CDR1 is KGHSH and CDR2 is LQKENI in the germline V gene. CDR3: CASSPRLGQGGYTEAFF. The CDR3 DNA reads as TGTGCCAGCTCACCACGATTGGGACAGGGGGGGTACACTGAAGCTTTCTTT.

The chain couples TRBV11-2 to TRBJ2-3; 7 positions agree with TRBD2. The CDR3 is made up of 16 amino acids. After removal of 1 base from V and 0 bases from J, the junction contained 4 bases not matched to a gene. The germline V gene has CDR1 SGHAT and CDR2 FQNNGV. The CDR3 spells CASSLAGGLSTDTQYF. The DNA of the CDR3 is TGTGCCAGCAGCTTAGCGGGGGGATTAAGCACAGATACGCAGTATTTT.